The present entry profiles one T cell receptor beta chain with its context. The antigen is undetermined. Each donor gave 9 to 10 milliliters of peripheral blood. The source of the sample is a study of blood T cells in healthy people across ages. Findings and limits, study-wide: Diversity was higher, and naive CD4+ cells more numerous, in long-lived donors than in aged donors.

The authors ran a second PCR of 7 to 11 cycles using a sample-barcoded 5' primer and a J-beta primer mix. Each cDNA molecule received a tag from a template-switch adaptor that had 12 random nucleotides. The yield of each sample was at least 2.5 million CDR3-containing paired-end reads. MiXCR was run by TCRdb on the 5' RACE reads, yielding one entry per CDR3 protein. The table has over 1,500,000 distinct CDR3 sequences, around 50% seen once. The CDR3 has 11 residues. The germline V gene encodes CDR1 MNHNS and CDR2 SASEGT. Trimming stripped 10 bases from V and 5 bases from J, with 12 bases between. The rearrangement uses TRBV6-1 and TRBJ2-7; D is unclear. This receptor was identified in a woman aged 35 to 49 in good health. The specimen sequenced was blood. For the CDR3, the DNA is TGTGCCACCGGTTCGTTTAACGAGCAGTACTTC. Protein: CATGSFNEQYF.